The present entry profiles one T cell receptor beta chain with its context. This clone's antigen is unknown. The sample holds no much larger clone one base away, and base qualities are not on file. This sample is drawn from a study of Graves' ophthalmopathy and Graves' hyperthyroidism (dated 2018 in TCRdb). About the study as a whole: Peripheral blood was collected at initial diagnosis, prior to any treatment. To tell Graves' ophthalmopathy apart from Graves' hyperthyroidism, and to predict which patients would progress to ophthalmopathy, the study relied on TCR beta repertoire signatures. In total, 120 to 150 blood samples were TCR-sequenced: some 40 ophthalmopathy, approximately 80 hyperthyroidism and approximately 17 hyperthyroidism-to-ophthalmopathy patients. To explore V-J signatures distinguishing ophthalmopathy from hyperthyroidism, a discovery set of about a hundred patients (43 ophthalmopathy, 55 to 60 stable hyperthyroidism) was enrolled. An independent validation cohort was composed of 18 to 20 hyperthyroidism patients and some 16 patients who later progressed from hyperthyroidism to ophthalmopathy. In several hyperthyroidism patients, the T-cell repertoires found in thyroid tissue were compared with those found in blood. Following sample collection, hyperthyroidism patients were given methimazole at a starting dose of 30 mg daily, and ophthalmopathy patients were given high-dose intravenous methylprednisolone. The 95 to 100 discovery patients were randomly split 7:3 into training and test sets. What the authors observed across the whole study: In validation, the model predicted ophthalmopathy progression with about 71% sensitivity and roughly 72% specificity; roughly eleven predicted patients were CT-confirmed with GO in a median of approximately 6.2 months. No statistical method was used to set the sample size in advance, and the investigators knew which group each participant was assigned to. Among expanded thyroid clonotypes with frequency above 0.001, most also showed up in blood, which suggests that blood repertoires may reflect the thyroid immune response. In cross-validation, the 13-signature model distinguished ophthalmopathy from stable hyperthyroidism with almost 90% sensitivity and 81.08% specificity, and in the test set the corresponding values were around 80% and 75%.

For repertoire sequencing, the TCR beta CDR3 regions were amplified from RNA transcripts. The first round was an RT-PCR using HTBI primers with the Qiagen OneStep RT-PCR kit, and this first round was followed by a second-round multiplex PCR, then size selection and purification. The libraries underwent paired-end sequencing with 100 bp reads on an Illumina HiSeq2000. As for the authors' bioinformatics: Reads were processed with SOAPnuke, discarding reads with adapters, uncalled bases, mean Phred below 15, or no exact constant-primer or identifier match. COPE v1.2.5 was used to merge the high-quality paired reads. Each unique nucleotide sequence was defined as a clonotype, and clonotypes were aligned to IMGT TRB V, D and J references with MiTCR v1.1. The analysis was limited to V-J combinations with a frequency above 0.0001, which together covered 99% to 99.2% of repertoires. For each V-J combination, a TCR clonal expansion and chaos score was defined as F50 clonal expansion divided by the chaos observed in the TCRdist matrix. Features were reduced by Welch's t-statistics and random forest to over ten V-J combinations, which fed a naive Bayes classifier. The similarity between thyroid and blood repertoires was quantified using the Morisita-Horn index. TCRdb handled the public reads itself, with Q25 trimming in fastp and clone calling in MiXCR, and kept productive beta chains. All rows with the same CDR3 protein become a single entry with the most common DNA and genes. TCRdb, rather than the study authors, made the V and J calls. For this sample there are a few hundred thousand distinct CDR3 sequences; around 17% appear just once. Together, the top ten hold 1.5% to 2% of the sample.

The ophthalmopathy patients had moderately to severely active disease, with a Clinical Activity Score of 3 or higher, a NOSPECS grade of 4 or higher, and a disease duration of less than 3 months. Patients were excluded if they had other autoimmune diseases, uncontrolled infections, pregnancy or lactation. Clinical symptoms, serum thyroxine, TRAb, thyroid ultrasound and orbital computed tomography formed the basis of the diagnosis. Using Ficoll-Paque density gradient centrifugation, PBMCs were isolated from about 9.4 ml of fresh peripheral blood. Trizol reagent was used to extract the total RNA, and its quality was then checked on an Agilent 2100 Bioanalyzer. The germline V gene encodes CDR1 DFQATT and CDR2 SNEGSKA (reference sequence). The CDR3 numbers 15 residues from cysteine through phenylalanine. Kept here is only the CDR3 DNA, which spans 45 bases and is read in frame from base 1. After removal of 3 bases from V and 4 bases from J, the junction retains 11 bases not matched to a gene.

The sequence came from a woman under 30 with Graves' ophthalmopathy. Donor details come from another sample of the same person, matched by shared clones. The chain links TRBV20-1 with TRBJ2-7; 8 of the junction bases match TRBD2. The sequenced sample consisted of peripheral blood. This receptor has the CDR3 CSARDPGGAFYEQYF. Here is the DNA: TGCAGTGCTAGGGATCCGGGGGGGGCCTTTTACGAGCAGTACTTC.